A selection of T cell receptor beta chains follows, all from one sample in a study of T cells after yellow fever vaccination. One entry per CDR3 protein, called by TCRdb with MiXCR from the 5' RACE reads. Among almost 600,000 distinct CDR3 sequences listed, 13% were seen once. Sequences were derived from PBMCs, sampled on the day of the yellow fever booster vaccination. These receptors were obtained from a man between 25 and 39 years old who received the YFV17D yellow fever vaccine. Both conserved end residues are part of each CDR3.

>TRBV15
CATSRDQDYRPTQYF
>TRBV20-1
CSASVRAGTDTQYF
>TRBV20-1
CSARRLTPSTDTQYF
>TRBV19
CASITDSLGTGELFF
>TRBV20-1
CSARDRGGRHVVDGQYF
>TRBV6-5
CASSYSKASYEQYF
>TRBV18
CASSPGAGHYQETQYF
>TRBV6-5
CASSYVRGSTDTQYF
>TRBV5-1
CASRQGEGPPNTEAFF
>TRBV4-3
CASSQESSGSYNEQFF
>TRBV20-1
CSVNPGPQYEQYF
>TRBV7-2
CASSHRGVGGYNEQFF
>TRBV6-5
CASSYSNGEDEQFF
>TRBV2
CASDFGYGYTF
>TRBV10-3
CAGGTASYEQYF
>TRBV7-2
CASSGSSRETQYF
>TRBV11-2
CASRISERRDSFF
>TRBV11-3
CASSYVGLAGQNEQFF
>TRBV18
CASSPRAGRLLDGYTF
>TRBV3-1
CASSQGARTYSTDTQYF
>TRBV7-9
CASASKGGATDTQYF